This T cell receptor beta chain was sequenced during a study of T-cell reconstitution after alpha-beta-depleted transplantation in children. The ends lost 3 bases at V and 4 bases at J; junction bases unmatched: 5. CDR1 is SGHTA and CDR2 is FQGNSA in the germline V gene. The CDR3 has 14 residues. During its preparation, the TCRbeta library received unique molecular identifiers. Using its own MiXCR run on the PCR reads, TCRdb lists one record per CDR3 protein. The sample contains roughly 220,000 distinct CDR3 sequences, more than 7.5% of which appear only once. The receptor's source is a human donor who donated a stem cell graft to a child with SCID. Specimen: PBMCs from the stem cell graft donor, collected from the stem cell graft. The chain carries TRBV7-2 and TRBJ2-5; TRBD1 aligns across 7 bases. The CDR3 region is CASSLGTVGETQYF. The CDR3 DNA follows: TGTGCCAGCAGCTTGGGGACAGTGGGAGAGACCCAGTACTTC.